This T cell receptor (beta chain) was captured in a study of T-cell reconstitution after alpha-beta-depleted transplantation in children. Germline V gene data show CDR1 as SGHTA and CDR2 as FQGNSA. V lost 1 base, J lost 5 bases, and 11 bases lay in between. CDR3 length: 14 residues. This clonotype was detected many times. Unique molecular identifiers were used in preparing the TCRbeta library. Each CDR3 protein is one row after TCRdb ran MiXCR on the PCR reads. The top ten hold 4.5% to 7% of the sample, which has approximately 400,000 distinct CDR3 sequences, about a tenth seen once. The chain carries TRBV7-2 and TRBJ1-2; the D gene is possibly TRBD1 (6 bases). The receptor was derived from a human donor who donated a stem cell graft to a child with acute myeloid leukemia. The sequenced sample was PBMCs from the stem cell graft donor, obtained from the stem cell graft. The CDR3 DNA follows: TGTGCCAGCAGCTTAGATAGACAGGCGTATGGCTACACCTTC. As protein: CASSLDRQAYGYTF.